This T cell receptor beta chain came from a study of beta chain features in type 1 diabetes. Study-level findings and limits: Diminished insertions and augmented deletions at VDJ junctions characterized type 1 diabetes patients.

All of the isolated RNA was reverse transcribed, so expressed TCRB transcripts were sequenced. Here immunoSEQ multiplex PCR was the method, and the copy in TCRdb shows in-frame clones only, minus some. The sample carries 110,000 to 150,000 clones, roughly 10% recorded once. This CDR3 comprises 15 residues. Germline V CDR1 and CDR2: SGHDN, FVKESK. Trimming removed 1 base from V and 2 bases from J, with 8 bases in between. Comments on this clone: Its antigen is currently unknown. This CDR3 is also generated by other DNA sequences in the sample.

Sample: central memory CD4+ T cells from blood. The sequence derives from a woman between 35 and 50 years old in good health. V gene TRBV14 combines with J gene TRBJ2-2, with a possible D match to TRBD2 (6 bases). The CDR3 DNA reads TGTGCCAGCAGCCAAGCCGGGGGTAACACCGGGGAGCTGTTTTTT. Protein: CASSQAGGNTGELFF.